A single sample is the source of the 27 T cell receptor beta chains below, sequenced in a study of prognosis after radiotherapy for stage I lung cancer. Genomic DNA provided the template from which TCR beta CDR3 was amplified by two-round multiplex PCR. First-round PCR, the initial amplification, used primers specific to each TRBV and TRBJ gene. Each CDR3 protein gets one entry after TCRdb re-called the multiplex PCR reads with MiXCR. The table has tens of thousands of distinct CDR3 sequences, 26% seen once. The material sequenced was PBMCs, taken before or after stereotactic body radiation therapy (not recorded which). These receptors came from a donor over 45 with non-small cell lung cancer.

On this clonotype itself: An end of the junction differs from the germline gene, which may be a read error. The chain joins TRBV6-1 to TRBJ2-7, with 7 bases aligning to TRBD2. The CDR3 runs 15 residues. Germline V gene data show CDR1 as MNHNS and CDR2 as SASEGT. The CDR3 DNA reads as TGTGCCAGCCTCCTCGGCGGGGGTAGCTCCTACGAGCATTACTTC. Its protein product is CASLLGGGSSYEHYF.

This clonotype was seen ten or more times. The chain joins TRBV20-1 to TRBJ1-1; TRBD1 agrees at 8 bases. The CDR3 has 14 residues. The V gene end was trimmed by 2 bases and the J gene end by 0 bases; junction bases not matched to a gene: 2. Per germline, CDR1 DFQATT and CDR2 SNEGSKA (reference sequence). The CDR3 DNA is TGCAGTGCTAGACAGGGGGCTATGAACACTGAAGCTTTCTTT. Translation gives CSARQGAMNTEAFF.

In regard to this clonotype: A much more abundant neighbour one base away suggests this may be a read error. The J gene is TRBJ2-2, the V gene TRBV19; a weak D match, TRBD1 (5 bases). This CDR3 has 16 residues. Deletions cut 6 bases from V and 6 bases from J, with 20 bases between. Germline values: CDR1 LNHDA, CDR2 SQIVND (reference sequence). CDR3 coding DNA: TGTGCCAGTAGACCACAGGTGTTAGAAGATTCCGGGGAGCTGTTTTTT. It translates to CASRPQVLEDSGELFF.

This clonotype was seen at least ten times. This chain connects TRBV18 to TRBJ2-5, with D unresolved. CDR3 length equals 14 residues. Germline-derived CDR1 and CDR2 are KGHSH and LQKENI. Deletions cut 0 bases from V and 4 bases from J, with 9 bases between. The CDR3 protein is CASSPPGAGETQYF. In DNA form, the CDR3 reads TGTGCCAGCTCACCACCGGGCGCAGGAGAGACCCAGTACTTC.

At least ten counts were recorded for this clonotype. J is TRBJ2-7 and V is TRBV12-3 or TRBV12-4; a weak D match, TRBD1 (5 bases). CDR3 length: 12 amino acids. Trimming took off 4 bases at V and 7 bases at J, with 11 bases between the two ends. The CDR3 DNA is TGTGCCAGCAGTTGGGGCCCGAGTGAGCAGTACTTC. Protein sequence: CASSWGPSEQYF.

Turning to this clonotype: Given the absence of the conserved phenylalanine or tryptophan at the CDR3 end, a read error is likely. The DNA is omitted, as the CDR3 cannot be located on it reliably, and the CDR3 follows TCRdb's listing. V is TRBV6-6 and J is TRBJ2-2. The CDR3 has 16 residues if both end residues are counted. Looked up from germline, CDR1 is MNHNY and CDR2 is SVGAGI (reference sequence). CDR3 sequence reads: CASSYSGPLNTGELFV.

This clonotype was observed at least ten times. In nucleotides, the CDR3 is TGTGCCAGCAGTCTCGAATCCGGGACGCCATCTCGGGAGCAGTTCTTC. It translates to CASSLESGTPSREQFF. V is TRBV2 and J is TRBJ2-1; tentatively, D is TRBD1 or TRBD2 (5 bases each). Between the trimmed V and J ends, which lost 5 bases and 10 bases, there was a span of 24 bases. The CDR3 runs 16 residues. The germline V gene encodes CDR1 SNHLY and CDR2 FYNNEI. Based on the CDR3 plus reference TRBV2 and TRBJ2-1, the full variable domain is EPEVTQTPSHQVTQMGQEVILRCVPISNHLYFYWYRQILGQKVEFLVSFYNNEISEKSEIFDDQFSVERPDGSNFTLKIRSTKLEDSAMYFCASSLESGTPSREQFFGPGTRLTVL.

This clonotype was picked up one time. Relative to the germline gene, one junction end is altered; a read error may explain this. This rearrangement joins TRBV28 to TRBJ2-7, with D possibly TRBD2 on 5 matching bases. The CDR3 runs 13 residues. The germline gives CDR1 MDHEN, CDR2 SYDVKM. CDR3 residues: CASRNERGNEHYF. The DNA for the CDR3 is TGTGCCAGCAGAAACGAACGAGGGAACGAGCACTACTTC.

Comment on this clonotype: A much more abundant neighbour one base away suggests this may be a read error. The chain uses TRBV6-4 and TRBJ2-2, with D perhaps TRBD2 (7 bases). The germline V and J ends were trimmed by 6 bases and 4 bases, with 15 bases remaining between them. The CDR3 has 15 amino acids. The V gene's germline CDR1 is MRHNA and CDR2 SNTAGT. The CDR3: CASSAGAGRTGELFF. DNA of the CDR3: TGTGCCAGCAGCGCGGGGGCAGGGCGCACCGGGGAGCTGTTTTTT.

J is TRBJ2-2 and V is TRBV27; 7 bases are shared with TRBD1. The germline V gene has CDR1 MNHEY and CDR2 SMNVEV (reference sequence). The CDR3 runs to 15 residues. V lost 6 bases and J lost 6; bases outside the gene matches: 10. CDR3 sequence: CASRGCGQVAGELFF. CDR3 sequence (DNA): TGTGCCAGCAGAGGATGCGGACAGGTGGCCGGGGAGCTGTTTTTT.

There are many counts of this clonotype. The chain couples TRBV28 to TRBJ2-5; no definite D call. Trimming stripped 2 bases from V and 2 bases from J, with 6 bases between. Germline-derived CDR1 and CDR2 are MDHEN and SYDVKM. The CDR3 covers 13 residues. The CDR3 sequence is CASSLVQQETQYF. CDR3 nucleotide sequence: TGTGCCAGCAGTTTAGTACAGCAAGAGACCCAGTACTTC. The entire variable domain, with the rest obtained from reference TRBV28 and TRBJ2-5, is as follows: DVKVTQSSRYLVKRTGEKVFLECVQDMDHENMFWYRQDPGLGLRLIYFSYDVKMKEKGDIPEGYSVSREKKERFSLILESASTNQTSMYLCASSLVQQETQYFGPGTRLLVL.

This clonotype was recorded a few times. The rearrangement joins TRBV5-4 to TRBJ2-7; D call uncertain. V dropped 3 bases and J dropped 3 bases, with 13 bases sitting between them. The CDR3 is made up of 14 amino acids. Per germline, CDR1 SGHNT and CDR2 YYREEE (reference sequence). The DNA of the CDR3 is TGTGCCAGCAGCTGGAACCCAAATGGCTACGAGCAGTACTTC. Translated, it gives CASSWNPNGYEQYF.

As to this clonotype: A much larger clone sits a single nucleotide away, making a read error possible. V gene TRBV20-1 combines with J gene TRBJ2-5; 13 positions match TRBD2. Trimming took 4 bases from V and 5 from J; bases not matched to a gene: 13. This CDR3 has 17 amino acids. Germline V lookup: CDR1 DFQATT, CDR2 SNEGSKA (reference sequence). As DNA, the CDR3 is TGCAGTGCTATACCCCTGGGACTAGCGGGGACGGGGGAGACCCAGTACTTC. The encoded protein is CSAIPLGLAGTGETQYF.

This sequence joins TRBV5-1 and TRBJ2-5; D may match TRBD1 or TRBD2 (5 bases each). V dropped 7 bases and J dropped 1 base, with 17 bases sitting between them. CDR1 is SGHRS and CDR2 is YFSETQ in the germline V gene. This CDR3 has 15 amino acids. CDR3 nucleotides: TGCGCCAGCTTTCCCGGGCCCGGGACCCAAGAGACCCAGTACTTC. The encoded protein is CASFPGPGTQETQYF.

With regard to this clonotype: Possible read error: a much larger clone is one base away. The V and J genes are TRBV12-3 or TRBV12-4 and TRBJ2-3; D perhaps matches TRBD2 (6 bases). Trimming took off 5 bases at V and 6 bases at J, with 15 bases between the two ends. This CDR3 contains 14 residues. CDR3: CASSVSWGVDTQYF. DNA of the CDR3: TGTGCCAGCAGTGTATCCTGGGGGGTTGATACGCAGTATTTT.

This clonotype appeared many times. J is TRBJ2-7 and V is TRBV19; 9 bases are shared with TRBD1. Germline CDR1 LNHDA, CDR2 SQIVND (reference sequence). Germline trimming cut 8 bases from V and 0 bases from J; bases unmatched to any gene: 2. The CDR3 loop spans 13 amino acids. The CDR3, as DNA: TGTGCCAGTGGGACAGGGAGCTCCTACGAGCAGTACTTC. Protein: CASGTGSSYEQYF.

This clonotype was detected ten times or more. The V gene is TRBV10-2, the J gene TRBJ1-6; 9 nucleotides agree with TRBD1. The J segment lost 10 bases and the V segment lost 8 bases, leaving 12 bases of the junction unmatched. The V gene's germline CDR1 is WSHSY and CDR2 SAAADI. The length of the CDR3 is 15 residues. CDR3 in DNA: TGCGCCAGCCGTCTAGAGACAGGGGGTAACTCACCCCTCCACTTT. This encodes CASRLETGGNSPLHF.

On this clonotype: A far larger clone is just one base off, so this is likely a read error. This chain links TRBV6-2 or TRBV6-3 with TRBJ1-5; the D gene is possibly TRBD1 (5 bases). The length of the CDR3 is 13 residues. Germline V CDR1 and CDR2: MNHEY, SVGEGT. CDR3 in amino acids: CASSLDSNQPQNF. The DNA for the CDR3 is TGTGCCAGCAGCCTTGACAGCAATCAGCCCCAGAATTTT.

This clonotype was recorded at least ten times. The J gene is TRBJ1-2, the V gene TRBV2; weak D call: TRBD1 (5 bases). Trimming cost V 5 bases and J 4 bases, with 17 bases left between them. The CDR3 spans 15 residues. Germline CDR1 is SNHLY and CDR2 is FYNNEI. In DNA form, the CDR3 reads TGTGCCAGCAGTAAGCTCGGCAGGGATACCTATGGCTACACCTTC. This encodes CASSKLGRDTYGYTF.

Only one count was recorded for this clonotype. The chain links TRBV6-1 to TRBJ2-1; D perhaps matches TRBD1 (6 bases). Germline V gene sequence: CDR1 MNHNS, CDR2 SASEGT. The V end was cut by 6 bases, the J end by 9 bases, with 15 bases between. CDR3 length equals 13 residues. This CDR3 reads CASRPGVRSEQFF. The CDR3 nucleotides read TGTGCCAGCAGGCCAGGGGTGCGCTCTGAGCAGTTCTTC.

Concerning this clonotype: This could be a read error, since a much larger clone is one nucleotide away. This chain uses TRBV7-9 with TRBJ2-2; D is possibly TRBD2 (6 bases). This CDR3 contains 14 residues. Trimming stripped 2 bases from V and 5 bases from J, with 9 bases between. Germline V gives CDR1 SEHNR, CDR2 FQNEAQ (reference sequence). CDR3 DNA: TGTGCCAGCAGCTTACCGGAGGGGACCGGGGAGCTGTTTTTT. As protein: CASSLPEGTGELFF.

Note on this clonotype: A read error is likely here: a far larger clone is one base away. The chain links TRBV6-4 to TRBJ2-2; D is unclear. Germline loops: CDR1 MRHNA, CDR2 SNTAGT. V lost 5 bases and J lost 2, with 15 bases in between. This CDR3 has 16 amino acids. As DNA, the CDR3 is TGTGCCAGCAGTTCGAAATGCGGCCTAAACACCGGGGAGCTGTTTTTT. Its protein is CASSSKCGLNTGELFF.

To note about this clonotype: The likely explanation is a read error, given a far larger clone one base away. The rearrangement joins TRBV6-8 to TRBJ2-1; 7 bases map to TRBD2. This CDR3 has 13 residues. The V gene's germline CDR1 is MNHGY and CDR2 SAAAGT. The CDR3 loop reads CVSNGGGYNEQFF. CDR3 DNA: TGTGTCAGCAACGGCGGGGGATACAATGAGCAGTTCTTC.

This clonotype was seen ten or more times. This chain joins TRBV7-9 and TRBJ1-1; 7 nucleotides line up with TRBD1. V shed 4 bases, J shed 1 base, and the junction held 6 bases outside the gene matches. This CDR3 region has 15 residues. CDR1 SEHNR and CDR2 FQNEAQ come from the germline V gene (reference sequence). The CDR3 DNA is TGTGCCAGCAGCTCTGACAGGGAAGGGAACACTGAAGCTTTCTTT. Translated, it gives CASSSDREGNTEAFF.

This clonotype is a singleton in its sample. A far larger clone is one base from this, pointing to a likely read error. The chain links TRBV6-4 to TRBJ1-6; no firm D call. Germline V gives CDR1 MRHNA, CDR2 SNTAGT. The CDR3 has 16 amino acids. Written as DNA, the CDR3 is TGTGCCAGCAGTTACTCGGTCAGCTCCTATAATTCACCCGTCCACTTT. It translates to CASSYSVSSYNSPVHF.

In the case of this clonotype: One end of the junction is discordant with germline, which a read error may explain. V usage is TRBV20-1 and J usage is TRBJ1-2; D remains ambiguous. The germline V gene has CDR1 DFQATT and CDR2 SNEGSKA (reference sequence). The CDR3 has 15 amino acids. CDR3 in DNA: TGCAGTGCTAGACTCACGGGTGTACCCAACTATGGCTACACATTC. It yields the protein CSARLTGVPNYGYTF.

With respect to this clonotype: One junction end does not reproduce the germline sequence, and a read error may be involved. This sequence joins TRBV6-4 and TRBJ2-6; perhaps TRBD2 as D (8 bases). The CDR3 is 20 amino acids. Germline lookup yields CDR1 MRHNA and CDR2 SNTAGT. This chain's CDR3 is CACSYGGGQSINPGANVLTF. The DNA for the CDR3 is TGTGCCTGCAGTTACGGGGGGGGACAGAGTATTAACCCTGGGGCCAACGTCCTGACTTTC.